Below are 24 T cell receptor beta chains sequenced from a single sample in a study of read filtering for tumor transcriptome and immune sequencing. This library used approximately 370 ng RNA and molecular barcoded adaptors spanning alpha/delta and beta/gamma chains. One entry per CDR3 protein, called by TCRdb with MiXCR from the reads. The sample has tens of thousands of distinct CDR3 sequences, approximately 22% seen once. The sample was a population of CD138-negative cells sorted from bone marrow. The receptor source for this set is a donor over 35 with multiple myeloma.

This clonotype has a count of ten or more. Written as DNA, the CDR3 is TGTGCCAGCAGTTTAAACAGGTTTGGCACAGATACGCAGTATTTT. It codes for CASSLNRFGTDTQYF. The chain is built from TRBV12-3 or TRBV12-4 and TRBJ2-3; the D gene is possibly TRBD1 (5 bases). With 2 bases removed from V and 1 base from J, the gap between germline ends came to 10 bases. The CDR3 loop spans 15 amino acids.

The chain uses TRBV5-1 and TRBJ2-3; 9 bases are shared with TRBD2. The CDR3 totals 15 residues. J was trimmed by 6 bases and V by 4 bases; bases with no gene match: 9. Germline V lookup: CDR1 SGHRS, CDR2 YFSETQ. The CDR3 nucleotides read TGCGCCAGCAGCCGGGAAGGAAGCGGGGGGGATACGCAGTATTTT. It translates to CASSREGSGGDTQYF. Variable domain in full (rest from reference TRBV5-1 and TRBJ2-3): KAGVTQTPRYLIKTRGQQVTLSCSPISGHRSVSWYQQTPGQGLQFLFEYFSETQRNKGNFPGRFSGRQFSNSRSEMNVSTLELGDSALYLCASSREGSGGDTQYFGPGTRLTVL.

About this clonotype itself: Mismatch with germline at one junction end may stem from a read error. V gene TRBV2 combines with J gene TRBJ2-7; 11 positions match TRBD2. The CDR3 has 15 amino acids. In germline, CDR1 is SNHLY, CDR2 FYNNEI. The chain's CDR3 is CASSVLAGASHEQYF. CDR3 DNA: TGTGCCAGCAGTGTACTAGCGGGAGCCTCCCACGAGCAGTACTTC.

Comment on this clonotype: Possible read error: a much larger clone is one base away. The V call is TRBV12-3 or TRBV12-4, the J call TRBJ1-2; the D gene is possibly TRBD1 (6 bases). The ends were cut back, 7 bases at V and 8 bases at J, with 20 bases in the middle. This CDR3 region has 14 residues. CDR3 bases: TGTGCCAGCAACACAAGCCCGACAGGAGACGGCTACACCTTC. Translated: CASNTSPTGDGYTF.

This clonotype was seen at least ten times. The chain couples TRBV12-3 or TRBV12-4 to TRBJ1-1, with TRBD1 matching over 7 bases. The V and J ends lost 6 bases and 3 bases, in that order; junction bases with no gene match: 7. The CDR3 consists of 14 residues. CDR3: CASSKQGRDTEAFF. The DNA for the CDR3 is TGTGCCAGCAGCAAACAGGGGAGGGACACTGAAGCTTTCTTT.

This clonotype was detected only a few times. The chain joins TRBV6-1 to TRBJ2-7; the match to TRBD1 covers 8 bases. CDR3 length equals 14 residues. Germline loops: CDR1 MNHNS, CDR2 SASEGT. V shed 4 bases, J shed 4 bases, and the junction held 6 bases outside the gene matches. CDR3 sequence reads: CASSGHRGKYEQYF. The CDR3 DNA follows: TGTGCCAGCAGTGGCCACAGGGGGAAGTACGAGCAGTACTTC.

This clonotype appeared many times. V usage is TRBV24-1 and J usage is TRBJ2-1, with D tentatively TRBD1 (6 bases). Between the trimmed V and J ends, which lost 4 bases and 0 bases, there was a span of 18 bases. CDR3 size: 18 residues. The germline CDR1 and CDR2 sequences are KGHDR and SFDVKD. The CDR3 spells CATSDPTGPGTSYNEQFF. CDR3 DNA sequence: TGTGCCACCAGTGACCCGACAGGTCCTGGAACCTCCTACAATGAGCAGTTCTTC.

In this sample, this clonotype turned up once. Relative to the germline gene, one junction end is altered; a read error may explain this. The CDR3 sequence: CASSDPLAGLNGQSF. The CDR3 nucleotides read TGTGCCAGCAGTGACCCCCTAGCGGGCCTCAATGGGCAGTCCTTC. The V and J genes are TRBV2 and TRBJ2-1; TRBD2 matches at 8 bases. The CDR3 is 15 amino acids. Germline assignment: CDR1 SNHLY and CDR2 FYNNEI.

With respect to this clonotype: One end of the junction does not line up with germline, which may come from a read error. This chain joins TRBV11-2 and TRBJ1-1; D is undetermined. CDR3 length: 14 residues. CDR1 and CDR2 (germline): SGHAT, FQNNGV. The CDR3 is CACSSNMANTEAFF. The CDR3 DNA sequence: TGTGCCTGCAGCTCGAACATGGCGAACACTGAAGCTTTCTTT.

There are many counts of this clonotype. The CDR3 sequence is CAISEGASTDTQYF. The CDR3 coding sequence is TGTGCCATCAGTGAGGGGGCTAGCACAGATACGCAGTATTTT. This chain links TRBV10-3 with TRBJ2-3, with D perhaps TRBD1 (5 bases). CDR1 and CDR2 from the germline V gene are ENHRY and SYGVKD. The CDR3 contains 14 residues. Deletions cut 2 bases from V and 0 bases from J, with 6 bases between.

On this clonotype itself: A read error may account for a junction end that differs from germline. The chain joins TRBV7-2 to TRBJ1-1; no clear D gene. CDR1 is SGHTA and CDR2 is FQGNSA in the germline V gene. The CDR3 totals 14 residues. The CDR3: CASGLDHSSTEAFF. CDR3 in DNA: TGTGCCAGCGGCTTAGACCACTCATCCACTGAAGCTTTCTTT. Full variable domain (remainder filled in from reference TRBV7-2 and TRBJ1-1): GAGVSQSPSNKVTEKGKDVELRCDPISGHTALYWYRQSLGQGLEFLIYFQGNSAPDKSGLPSDRFSAERTGGSVSTLTIQRTQQEDSAVYLCASGLDHSSTEAFFGQGTRLTVV.

This clonotype was seen many times. The chain combines TRBV7-9 with TRBJ2-1, with 7 bases matching TRBD1. The ends lost 1 base at V and 9 bases at J; junction bases unmatched: 3. The germline V gene encodes CDR1 SEHNR and CDR2 FQNEAQ (reference sequence). The CDR3 has 13 residues. CDR3 coding DNA: TGTGCCAGCAGCTTAGGACAGGGCGGTGAGCAGTTCTTC. Translated, it gives CASSLGQGGEQFF.

This clonotype was counted at least ten times. V is TRBV15 and J is TRBJ2-1; no definite D call. The germline V and J ends were trimmed by 2 bases and 0 bases, with 14 bases remaining between them. This CDR3 comprises 17 residues. The germline V gene encodes CDR1 LNHNV and CDR2 YYDKDF (reference sequence). CDR3 loop: CATSRLLLKSSYNEQFF. The CDR3 nucleotides are TGTGCCACCAGCAGACTCCTCTTAAAAAGCTCCTACAATGAGCAGTTCTTC.

This clonotype has ten or more counts. The chain recombines TRBV11-2 with TRBJ2-3, with a weak D call TRBD2 (6 bases). The V gene's germline CDR1 is SGHAT and CDR2 FQNNGV. Between the trimmed V and J ends, which lost 6 bases and 7 bases, there was a span of 17 bases. This CDR3 has 14 amino acids. The CDR3 DNA reads as TGTGCCAGCAGTTCTAGCGCTCGGGGGAATACGCAGTATTTT. As protein: CASSSSARGNTQYF.

Many counts were recorded for this clonotype. This chain links TRBV29-1 with TRBJ2-2; a possible D gene is TRBD2 (5 bases). Germline V gene data show CDR1 as SQVTM and CDR2 as ANQGSEA. Deletions cut 4 bases from V and 5 bases from J, with 11 bases between. This CDR3 is 13 amino acids long. CDR3 residues: CSVVSEVTGELFF. Here the CDR3 DNA reads TGCAGCGTTGTTTCGGAGGTTACCGGGGAGCTGTTTTTT.

Of note for this clonotype: This sequence may be a read error, since a much larger clone differs from it by one base. V usage is TRBV28 and J usage is TRBJ2-7; tentative D call: TRBD1 (7 bases). With 6 bases removed from V and 5 bases from J, the gap between germline ends came to 17 bases. The CDR3 contains 14 residues. Germline V gene sequence: CDR1 MDHEN, CDR2 SYDVKM. CDR3 nucleotide sequence: TGTGCCAGCAGGCCGGCGGGACAGACTCACGAGCAGTACTTC. Protein: CASRPAGQTHEQYF.

In this sample, this clonotype turned up a few times. The genes are TRBV7-2 and TRBJ2-7, with D possibly being TRBD1 or TRBD2 (5 bases each). The CDR3 spans 14 residues. With 5 bases removed from V and 3 bases from J, the gap between germline ends came to 14 bases. The germline gives CDR1 SGHTA, CDR2 FQGNSA. CDR3 sequence: CASSLSGTVYEQYF. The DNA for the CDR3 is TGTGCCAGCAGCCTTTCTGGGACGGTCTACGAGCAGTACTTC.

This clonotype was recorded at least ten times. This rearrangement joins TRBV3-1 to TRBJ2-7; 8 bases align to TRBD2. V dropped 6 bases and J dropped 5; count of bases not matched to a gene: 3. CDR3 size: 12 residues. Germline V gene data show CDR1 as LGHDT and CDR2 as YNNKEL (reference sequence). The CDR3 protein is CASRREGHEQYF. The CDR3 bases are TGTGCCAGCAGACGGGAGGGCCACGAGCAGTACTTC.

There are many counts of this clonotype. This CDR3 is missing its conserved last phenylalanine or tryptophan, likely due to a read error. V and J are TRBV5-4 and TRBJ2-1; 8 nucleotides match TRBD2. Germline loops: CDR1 SGHNT, CDR2 YYREEE (reference sequence). The CDR3 totals 16 residues. J lost 7 bases, V lost 2 bases, and 11 bases had no gene match. The CDR3 DNA reads TGTGCCAGCAGCTTCTTTGGGACTAGTAGGCGGAATGAGCAGTTCTCC. Encoded protein: CASSFFGTSRRNEQFS.

This clonotype has at least ten counts. The V gene is TRBV27, the J gene TRBJ2-2; D possibly uses TRBD1 or TRBD2 (5 bases each). The CDR3 has 16 amino acids. V was cut by 6 bases and J by 1 base, with 15 bases left in between. Germline CDR1 is MNHEY and CDR2 is SMNVEV (reference sequence). CDR3 coding DNA: TGTGCCAGCAGGGGGGTGGGGCAGAGGAACACCGGGGAGCTGTTTTTT. Translation gives CASRGVGQRNTGELFF.

This clonotype was seen at least ten times. The rearrangement uses TRBV29-1 and TRBJ2-3, with 7 positions matching TRBD1. The CDR3 contains 16 residues. In germline, CDR1 is SQVTM, CDR2 ANQGSEA. The trim removed 2 bases at V and 0 bases at J, leaving 8 bases unmatched. CDR3 bases: TGCAGCGTTGAACCGCCGACAGGGCCTAGCACAGATACGCAGTATTTT. Protein: CSVEPPTGPSTDTQYF.

About this clonotype: This could be a read error, since a much larger clone is one nucleotide away. In this CDR3 the conserved last residue, phenylalanine or tryptophan, is missing, so a read error is likely. V and J are TRBV7-2 and TRBJ1-4, with D tentatively TRBD1 (6 bases). Trimming shortened V by 2 bases and J by 4 bases, and 8 bases separated the two germline ends. Germline loops: CDR1 SGHTA, CDR2 FQGNSA. The length of the CDR3 is 14 residues. DNA for the CDR3: TGTGCCAGCAGCTTAAGGACAGTTAATGAAAAACTGTTTATT. It encodes CASSLRTVNEKLFI.

Note on this clonotype: This may arise from a read error, as a much more abundant clone is one base away. This chain connects TRBV23-1 to TRBJ1-4; D is ambiguous. TRBV23-1 is an ORF; its function is uncertain. The CDR3 extends over 15 amino acids. The CDR3: CASSRSRLFNEKLLF. The CDR3 DNA is TGCGCCAGCAGTCGGAGCCGACTCTTTAATGAAAAACTGCTTTTT.

Concerning this clonotype itself: This likely traces to a read error, being one base from a far larger clone. The chain recombines TRBV7-6 with TRBJ1-1; D uncertain. The CDR3 runs to 14 residues. Per the germline V gene, CDR1 is SGHVS and CDR2 is FNYEAQ. CDR3 DNA: TGTGCTAGCGGCTTAGCAGACGGGGTCACTGAAGCTTTCTTT. Translation gives CASGLADGVTEAFF.